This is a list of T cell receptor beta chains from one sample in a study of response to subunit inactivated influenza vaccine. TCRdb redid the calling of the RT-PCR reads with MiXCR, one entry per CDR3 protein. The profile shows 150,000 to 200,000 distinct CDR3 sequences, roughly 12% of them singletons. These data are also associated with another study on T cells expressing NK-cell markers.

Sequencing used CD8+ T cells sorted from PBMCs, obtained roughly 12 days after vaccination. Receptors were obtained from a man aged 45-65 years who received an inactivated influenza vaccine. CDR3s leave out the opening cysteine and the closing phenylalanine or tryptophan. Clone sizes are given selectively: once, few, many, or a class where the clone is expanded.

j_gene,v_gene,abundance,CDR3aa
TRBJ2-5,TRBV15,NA,ATSTSWAETQY
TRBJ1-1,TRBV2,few,ASSLSDRGVLNTEAF
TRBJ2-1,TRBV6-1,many,ASSDGYNEQF
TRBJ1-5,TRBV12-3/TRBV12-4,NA,ASSPGQGLYSNQPQH
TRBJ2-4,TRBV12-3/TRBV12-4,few,ASSPDRGKNIQY
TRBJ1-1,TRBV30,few,AWSVTMAAF
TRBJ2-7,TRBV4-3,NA,ASSQGLLSYEQY
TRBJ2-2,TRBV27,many,ASSPWTGNTGELF
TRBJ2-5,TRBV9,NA,ASSVGGGAAETQY
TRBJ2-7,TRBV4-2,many,ASSHRTGAYEQY
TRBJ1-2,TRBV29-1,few,SVYPVTVNYGYT
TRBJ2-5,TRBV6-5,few,ASSYTTRSETQY
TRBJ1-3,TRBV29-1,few,SVQGPGNTIY
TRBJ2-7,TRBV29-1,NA,SVARARSYEQY
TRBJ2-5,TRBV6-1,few,ASTYTSGSGETQY
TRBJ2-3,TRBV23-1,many,ASSWPSGAEGTDTQY
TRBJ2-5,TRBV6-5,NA,ASSWISGRGETQY
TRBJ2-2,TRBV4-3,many,ASSQDEGSRELF
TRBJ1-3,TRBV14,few,ASSQDPRNLGNTIY
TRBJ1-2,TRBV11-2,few,ASSWRAGGNYGYT
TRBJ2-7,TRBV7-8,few,ASTPSAGTYEQY
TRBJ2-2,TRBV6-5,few,ASSYNSPNTGELF
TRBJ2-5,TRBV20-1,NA,SVQRGRGWETQY
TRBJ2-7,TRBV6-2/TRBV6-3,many,ASSYGSGQGFFHEQY
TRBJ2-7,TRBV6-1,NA,ASRTGYPYEQY
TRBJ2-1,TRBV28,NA,ASSEEGSSYNEQF
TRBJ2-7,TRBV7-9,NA,ASTSSYEQY
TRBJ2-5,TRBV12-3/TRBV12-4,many,ASSLGTGRETQY
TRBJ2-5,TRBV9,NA,ASSVSGQGWSQETQY
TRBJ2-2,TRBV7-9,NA,ASSSPGTDTGELF
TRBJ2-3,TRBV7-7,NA,ASSLVLTDTQY
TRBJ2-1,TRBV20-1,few,SADLAGLPYNEQF
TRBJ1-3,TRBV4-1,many,ASSQTAQGAGGNTIY
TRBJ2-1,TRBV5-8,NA,ASSLGELPPEQF
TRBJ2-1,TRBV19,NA,ATQDYIEQF
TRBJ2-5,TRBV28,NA,ASSPHRLGTKETQY
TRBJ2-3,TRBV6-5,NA,ASKFVTATLDTQY
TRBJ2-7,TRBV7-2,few,ASSLGLAAEQY
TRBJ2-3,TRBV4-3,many,ASSQDSQGTDTQY
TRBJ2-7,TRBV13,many,ASSPNPGREIEQY
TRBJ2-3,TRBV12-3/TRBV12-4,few,ASGLGTADTQY
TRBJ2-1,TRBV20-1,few,SALRLAGKAYNEQF
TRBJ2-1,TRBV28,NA,ASSFLRGSAGNEQF
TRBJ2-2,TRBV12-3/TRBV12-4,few,ASSLPTETGELF
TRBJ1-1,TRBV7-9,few,ASSSQGRLEAF
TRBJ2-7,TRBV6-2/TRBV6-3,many,ASSRQDGWYEQY
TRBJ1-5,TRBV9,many,ASSVDLSGGGKIFGQPQH
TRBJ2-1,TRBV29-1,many,SVPGGRGYEQF
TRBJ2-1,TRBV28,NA,ASSSLTAAPFSYNEQF
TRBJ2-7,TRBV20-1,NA,SARETRGSVYEQY
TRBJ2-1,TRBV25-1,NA,ASSEYLASSYNEQF